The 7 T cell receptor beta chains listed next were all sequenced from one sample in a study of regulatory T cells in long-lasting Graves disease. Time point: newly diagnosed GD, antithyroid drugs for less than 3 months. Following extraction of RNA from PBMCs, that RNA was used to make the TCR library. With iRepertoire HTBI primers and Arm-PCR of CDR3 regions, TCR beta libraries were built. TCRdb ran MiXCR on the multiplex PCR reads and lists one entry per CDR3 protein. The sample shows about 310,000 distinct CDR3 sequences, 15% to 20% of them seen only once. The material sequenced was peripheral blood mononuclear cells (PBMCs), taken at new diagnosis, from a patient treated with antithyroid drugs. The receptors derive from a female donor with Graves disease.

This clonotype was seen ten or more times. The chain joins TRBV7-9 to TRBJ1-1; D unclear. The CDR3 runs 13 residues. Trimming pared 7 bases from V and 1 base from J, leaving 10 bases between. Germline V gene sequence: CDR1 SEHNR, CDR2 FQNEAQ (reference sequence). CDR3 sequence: CASKKGPNTEAFF. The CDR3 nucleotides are TGTGCCAGCAAAAAAGGGCCGAACACTGAAGCTTTCTTT.

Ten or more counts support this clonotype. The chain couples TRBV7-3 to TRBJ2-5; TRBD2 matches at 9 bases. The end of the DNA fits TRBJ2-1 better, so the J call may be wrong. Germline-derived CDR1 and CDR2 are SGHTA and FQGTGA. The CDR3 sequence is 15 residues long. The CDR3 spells CASSVRLAGHNEQFF. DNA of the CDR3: TGTGCCAGCTCGGTACGGCTAGCGGGGCACAATGAGCAGTTCTTC.

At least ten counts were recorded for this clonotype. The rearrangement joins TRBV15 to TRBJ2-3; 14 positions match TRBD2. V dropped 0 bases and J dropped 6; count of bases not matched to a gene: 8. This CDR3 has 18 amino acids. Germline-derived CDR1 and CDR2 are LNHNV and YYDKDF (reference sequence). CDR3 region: CATSRDQGLAGEADTQYF. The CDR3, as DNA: TGTGCCACCAGCAGAGATCAGGGACTAGCGGGAGAAGCGGATACGCAGTATTTT.

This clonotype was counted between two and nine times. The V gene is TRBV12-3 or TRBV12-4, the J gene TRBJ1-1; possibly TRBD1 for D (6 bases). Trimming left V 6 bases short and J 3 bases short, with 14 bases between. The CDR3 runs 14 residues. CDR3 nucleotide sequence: TGTGCCAGCAGCCGGGGGAGGGGGTACACTGAAGCTTTCTTT. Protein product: CASSRGRGYTEAFF.

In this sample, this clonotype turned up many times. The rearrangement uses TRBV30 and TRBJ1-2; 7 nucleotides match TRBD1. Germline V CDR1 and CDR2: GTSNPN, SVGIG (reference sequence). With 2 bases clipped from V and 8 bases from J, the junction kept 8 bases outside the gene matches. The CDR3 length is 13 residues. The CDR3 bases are TGTGCCTGGAGTCCTCTACAGGGGTTCGGCTACACCTTC. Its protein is CAWSPLQGFGYTF.

CDR3 sequence: CASSLFPGGYEQYF. The DNA for the CDR3 is TGCGCCAGCAGCTTGTTTCCAGGCGGCTACGAGCAGTACTTC. The gene calls are TRBV5-1 and TRBJ2-7; no clear D gene. Trimming pared 1 base from V and 3 bases from J, leaving 11 bases between. CDR1 is SGHRS and CDR2 is YFSETQ in the germline V gene. This CDR3 has 14 residues.

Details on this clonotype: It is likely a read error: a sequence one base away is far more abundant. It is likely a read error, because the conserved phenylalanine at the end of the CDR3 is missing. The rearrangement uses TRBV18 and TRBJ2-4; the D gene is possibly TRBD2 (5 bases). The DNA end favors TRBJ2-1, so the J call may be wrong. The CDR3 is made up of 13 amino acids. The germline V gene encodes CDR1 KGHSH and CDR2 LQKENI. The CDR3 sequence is CASSPVFAEAQFS. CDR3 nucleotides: TGTGCCAGCTCACCAGTTTTTGCGGAGGCTCAGTTCTCC.